This passage covers 26 T cell receptor beta chains from one sample sequenced in a study of T-cell reconstitution after alpha-beta-depleted transplantation in children. Unique molecular identifiers were used to barcode this TCRbeta library. In TCRdb, the PCR reads were re-called with MiXCR into one record per CDR3 protein. The table has hundreds of thousands of distinct CDR3 sequences, 6.5% to 10% seen once. This material consisted of PBMCs, mostly from graft donor cells, taken 180 days after TCRalphabeta/CD19-depleted stem cell transplant. These receptors all come from a male patient younger than 18 who had a stem cell transplant for acute lymphoblastic leukemia, so the T cells may come from the graft donor.

This clonotype was recorded at least ten times. CDR3 loop: CATSDFSSGREQETQYF. The CDR3 bases are TGTGCCACCAGTGATTTCTCCAGCGGGAGGGAGCAAGAGACCCAGTACTTC. This sequence joins TRBV24-1 and TRBJ2-5; 10 bases align to TRBD2. Germline V lookup: CDR1 KGHDR, CDR2 SFDVKD. This CDR3 is 17 amino acids long. V lost 1 base to trimming and J lost 2 bases; unmatched junction nucleotides: 6.

This clonotype was seen many times. The V call is TRBV28, the J call TRBJ1-1; 7 bases are a match to TRBD1. The germline gives CDR1 MDHEN, CDR2 SYDVKM. The CDR3 length is 13 residues. V was clipped by 7 bases and J by 1 base; unmatched bases: 3. CDR3 DNA sequence: TGTGCCAGCAATTCAGGGGGGAACACTGAAGCTTTCTTT. Its translation: CASNSGGNTEAFF.

This clonotype was found many times. The chain links TRBV6-1 to TRBJ1-6; 11 bases fit TRBD1. The CDR3 covers 14 residues. Germline assignment: CDR1 MNHNS and CDR2 SASEGT. V shed 6 bases, J shed 9 bases, and the junction held 4 bases outside the gene matches. CDR3 coding DNA: TGTGCCAGCAGCACCGGGACAGGGGGTTCACCCCTCCACTTT. It is translated as CASSTGTGGSPLHF.

This sequence joins TRBV20-1 and TRBJ2-2; 7 positions match TRBD2. This CDR3 is 15 amino acids long. The V segment lost 0 bases and the J segment 4 bases; nucleotides outside the gene matches: 5. Per the germline V gene, CDR1 is DFQATT and CDR2 is SNEGSKA (reference sequence). CDR3 in amino acids: CSARDREGFTGELFF. The CDR3 region has the DNA TGCAGTGCTAGAGACAGGGAGGGGTTCACCGGGGAGCTGTTTTTT.

This clonotype was recorded at least ten times. V gene TRBV7-9 combines with J gene TRBJ2-7; TRBD1 aligns across 10 bases. This CDR3 has 15 amino acids. The J segment lost 7 bases and the V segment lost 4 bases, leaving 10 bases of the junction unmatched. Germline V lookup: CDR1 SEHNR, CDR2 FQNEAQ (reference sequence). The CDR3 nucleotides are TGTGCCAGCAGCTACCCAGGACAGGGGGAGTGGGAGCAGTACTTC. It translates to CASSYPGQGEWEQYF.

This clonotype was observed many times. The V and J genes are TRBV4-2 and TRBJ1-2; D not certain. CDR3 length: 14 amino acids. Germline V lookup: CDR1 LGHNA, CDR2 YNFKEQ. Trimming pared 3 bases from V and 4 bases from J, leaving 12 bases between. CDR3 amino acids: CASSQDRLFYGYTF. CDR3 sequence (DNA): TGTGCCAGCAGCCAGGACCGGCTCTTCTATGGCTACACCTTC.

This clonotype came up many times. The chain carries TRBV18 and TRBJ1-2; 9 nucleotides line up with TRBD1. Looked up from germline, CDR1 is KGHSH and CDR2 is LQKENI. Trimming cost V 3 bases and J 4 bases; bases outside gene matches: 6. The CDR3 extends over 15 amino acids. DNA of the CDR3: TGTGCCAGCTCACCGCAACCGGGACAGGGCTATGGCTACACCTTC. Encoded protein: CASSPQPGQGYGYTF.

At least ten counts were recorded for this clonotype. This rearrangement joins TRBV29-1 to TRBJ2-1, with D perhaps TRBD2 (6 bases). In germline, CDR1 is SQVTM, CDR2 ANQGSEA. Between the trimmed V and J ends, which lost 6 bases and 6 bases, there was a span of 12 bases. The CDR3 has 12 residues. The CDR3 DNA reads TGCAGCGTCTCCCGGGGAGGCAATGAGCAGTTCTTC. It codes for CSVSRGGNEQFF.

The sample holds many counts of this clonotype. The rearrangement joins TRBV7-9 to TRBJ1-5, with D maybe TRBD1 (6 bases). Germline assignment: CDR1 SEHNR and CDR2 FQNEAQ (reference sequence). CDR3 length: 14 residues. Between the trimmed V and J ends, which lost 5 bases and 3 bases, there was a span of 11 bases. The CDR3 sequence: CASSTRDTNQPQHF. As DNA, the CDR3 is TGTGCCAGCAGCACTCGGGACACCAATCAGCCCCAGCATTTT.

This clonotype occurred many times. V gene TRBV27 combines with J gene TRBJ2-7; TRBD1 agrees at 9 bases. The CDR3 contains 15 residues. The V and J ends lost 4 bases and 3 bases, in that order; junction bases with no gene match: 7. Looked up from germline, CDR1 is MNHEY and CDR2 is SMNVEV (reference sequence). For the CDR3, the DNA is TGTGCCAGCAGTTCCCCACAGGGGGCTCGCTACGAGCAGTACTTC. As protein: CASSSPQGARYEQYF.

This clonotype was observed at least ten times. CDR3 DNA sequence: TGTGCCAGCAGTGACTCCGGACGGTTTGGCTCCTATAATTCACCCCTCCACTTT. Translation: CASSDSGRFGSYNSPLHF. This chain joins TRBV6-4 and TRBJ1-6; D is ambiguous. V lost 0 bases and J 0 bases, leaving 12 bases between the germline ends. Germline CDR1 MRHNA, CDR2 SNTAGT. The CDR3 extends over 18 amino acids.

This clonotype was counted at least ten times. The CDR3 DNA reads TGTGCCAGCAGTAGGGGACACCACTATGGCTACACCTTC. This encodes CASSRGHHYGYTF. The V and J genes are TRBV6-2 or TRBV6-3 and TRBJ1-2; TRBD1 is a possible D gene (6 bases). CDR1 is MNHEY, CDR2 SVGEGT, per germline. Trimming left V 5 bases short and J 3 bases short, with 10 bases between. The length of the CDR3 is 13 residues.

In this sample, this clonotype turned up many times. The chain recombines TRBV12-3 or TRBV12-4 with TRBJ1-5; D not resolved. Trimming took 8 bases from V and 3 from J, leaving 17 bases between them. This CDR3 is built from 15 residues. In nucleotides, the CDR3 is TGTGCCAGCGAACTTCTCCAGAAGCCCAATCAGCCCCAGCATTTT. This translates into CASELLQKPNQPQHF.

Ten or more counts support this clonotype. The V gene is TRBV7-9, the J gene TRBJ1-5, with unresolved D. The CDR3 is 14 amino acids. V lost 3 bases to trimming and J lost 0 bases, with 6 bases between them. From germline, CDR1 is SEHNR and CDR2 FQNEAQ (reference sequence). CDR3 protein: CASSFPNSNQPQHF. CDR3 nucleotides: TGTGCCAGCAGCTTCCCTAATAGCAATCAGCCCCAGCATTTT.

This clonotype was detected many times. This chain connects TRBV6-5 to TRBJ1-1, with 10 bases that match TRBD1. The length of the CDR3 is 15 residues. Germline V gene sequence: CDR1 MNHEY, CDR2 SVGAGI. Trimming at V came to 2 bases and at J to 10 bases, leaving 10 bases not matched to a gene. The CDR3 here is CASSYRATGQGSAFF. DNA for the CDR3: TGTGCCAGCAGTTACAGAGCGACGGGACAGGGGTCAGCTTTCTTT.

This clonotype appeared many times. The chain combines TRBV20-1 with TRBJ1-3; TRBD1 aligns across 7 bases. J gave up 0 bases and V 5 bases, and 10 bases lay outside the gene matches. In germline, CDR1 is DFQATT, CDR2 SNEGSKA (reference sequence). This CDR3 region has 16 residues. CDR3 amino acids: CSAPYRGRDSGNTIYF. The DNA for the CDR3 is TGCAGTGCTCCCTACAGGGGACGGGACTCTGGAAACACCATATATTTT.

On this clonotype itself: Since a much larger clone is just one base distant, this may be a read error. The CDR3 does not close with the conserved phenylalanine or tryptophan, likely indicating a read error. The V and J genes are TRBV5-1 and TRBJ2-7; no clear D. V lost 5 bases, J lost 7 bases, and 13 bases lay in between. The CDR3 consists of 12 residues. The germline CDR1 and CDR2 sequences are SGHRS and YFSETQ. The CDR3 nucleotides read TGCGCCAGCAGAGGATACGCTGAGGAGCAGTACTCC. Translated, it gives CASRGYAEEQYS.

The V gene is TRBV5-4, the J gene TRBJ2-3; 10 bases fit TRBD1. The CDR3 spans 17 residues. Germline CDR1 and CDR2: SGHNT and YYREEE (reference sequence). V trimming: 4 bases; J trimming: 3 bases; junction bases outside the gene matches: 11. The CDR3 region is CASSPLGTGVGTDTQYF. DNA of the CDR3: TGTGCCAGCAGCCCGCTGGGGACAGGGGTAGGAACAGATACGCAGTATTTT.

This clonotype was seen ten or more times. The chain couples TRBV24-1 to TRBJ1-6; D is possibly TRBD1 (6 bases). The CDR3 has 17 amino acids. V lost 0 bases and J lost 0, with 8 bases in between. The germline V gene encodes CDR1 KGHDR and CDR2 SFDVKD. CDR3 sequence (DNA): TGTGCCACCAGTGATTTGGACAGGAGCTCCTATAATTCACCCCTCCACTTT. This sequence encodes CATSDLDRSSYNSPLHF.

This clonotype was recorded many times. J is TRBJ1-1 and V is TRBV11-1, with 8 bases aligning to TRBD1. Germline CDR1 SGHAT, CDR2 FQDESV (reference sequence). The CDR3 sequence is 15 residues long. J was trimmed by 1 base and V by 4 bases; bases with no gene match: 5. The CDR3, as DNA: TGTGCCAGCAGCTCTCCGACAGGGGAGAACACTGAAGCTTTCTTT. Its translation is CASSSPTGENTEAFF. The entire variable domain, with the rest obtained from reference TRBV11-1 and TRBJ1-1, is as follows: EAEVAQSPRYKITEKSQAVAFWCDPISGHATLYWYRQILGQGPELLVQFQDESVVDDSQLPKDRFSAERLKGVDSTLKIQPAELGDSAMYLCASSSPTGENTEAFFGQGTRLTVV.

The table lists this clonotype with many counts. The chain has TRBV20-1 and TRBJ1-2; 12 bases agree with TRBD1. CDR3 length: 16 residues. Germline CDR1 DFQATT, CDR2 SNEGSKA (reference sequence). The V and J ends lost 3 bases and 4 bases, in that order; junction bases with no gene match: 9. This CDR3 reads CSARSGQGARGYGYTF. In DNA form, the CDR3 reads TGCAGTGCTAGGTCGGGACAGGGGGCAAGGGGCTATGGCTACACCTTC.

This clonotype was counted ten times or more. V and J are TRBV20-1 and TRBJ2-4, with D unresolved. In germline, CDR1 is DFQATT, CDR2 SNEGSKA (reference sequence). V was shortened by 6 bases and J by 6 bases, with 18 bases between the two germline ends. This CDR3 region has 14 residues. The CDR3 DNA sequence: TGCAGTGCACAGCCTCAGCTTACCCGAAACATTCAGTACTTC. Its translation: CSAQPQLTRNIQYF.

This clonotype has at least ten counts. The chain has TRBV7-9 and TRBJ2-3; 8 nucleotides line up with TRBD1. Per germline, CDR1 SEHNR and CDR2 FQNEAQ (reference sequence). The CDR3 is made up of 16 amino acids. Trimming removed 1 base from V and 2 bases from J; junction bases left unmatched: 5. DNA of the CDR3: TGTGCCAGCAGCTTAGTATCAGGGGGCACCACAGATACGCAGTATTTT. Protein sequence: CASSLVSGGTTDTQYF.

This clonotype was seen many times. V and J are TRBV28 and TRBJ1-1, with 8 bases matching TRBD1. The germline V gene encodes CDR1 MDHEN and CDR2 SYDVKM. The CDR3 spans 15 residues. Trimming removed 2 bases from V and 4 bases from J; junction bases left unmatched: 6. This CDR3 reads CASSLRTGLSTEAFF. The CDR3, as DNA: TGTGCCAGCAGTTTAAGGACAGGGTTGAGCACTGAAGCTTTCTTT.

The table lists this clonotype with many counts. The chain carries TRBV6-5 and TRBJ2-3, with 7 bases that match TRBD1. With V trimmed by 1 base and J by 5 bases, 6 bases remained unmatched. CDR1 MNHEY and CDR2 SVGAGI come from the germline V gene. The CDR3 extends over 15 amino acids. Here the CDR3 reads CASSYFGAGGDTQYF. The DNA for the CDR3 is TGTGCCAGCAGTTACTTTGGGGCAGGGGGAGATACGCAGTATTTT.

This clonotype was seen many times. The chain uses TRBV20-1 and TRBJ1-2; the match to TRBD1 covers 7 bases. The germline gives CDR1 DFQATT, CDR2 SNEGSKA (reference sequence). The junction had 10 bases not matched to a gene; V was cut back by 6 bases and J by 6 bases. This CDR3 comprises 13 residues. The CDR3 reads CSATRPGGNGYTF. The CDR3 bases are TGCAGTGCAACACGTCCAGGGGGAAATGGCTACACCTTC.